One and the same sample provided the 7 T cell receptor beta chains below, sequenced in a study of shared clonotypes between healthy human individuals. Here immunoSEQ multiplex PCR was the method, and the copy in TCRdb shows in-frame clones only, minus some. In the table there are fewer than 700,000 clones, around 77% of which are singletons. Sequenced input: PBMCs. Receptors were obtained from a woman aged 40 to 55 in good health. Some clones in this sample may be carry-over from other donors' samples.

The chain employs TRBV18 and TRBJ2-3, with 9 bases that match TRBD1. The V gene end was trimmed by 5 bases and the J gene end by 2 bases; junction bases not matched to a gene: 8. CDR3 length: 16 residues. CDR1 is KGHSH and CDR2 is LQKENI in the germline V gene. The CDR3 DNA is TGTGCCAGCTCATCAGCCGGGACAGGGATCACAGATACGCAGTATTTT. Its translation is CASSSAGTGITDTQYF.

The rearrangement links TRBV5-1 to TRBJ2-5; 7 bases match TRBD2. Germline V lookup: CDR1 SGHRS, CDR2 YFSETQ. The CDR3 runs to 13 residues. V lost 4 bases, J lost 5 bases, and 5 bases stayed unmatched. For the CDR3, the DNA is TGCGCCAGCAGCGCGGGACTACGGGAGACCCAGTACTTC. Its translation is CASSAGLRETQYF.

The chain combines TRBV4-1 with TRBJ2-7, with D possibly being TRBD1 (6 bases). CDR1 and CDR2 (germline): MGHRA, YSYEKL. The CDR3 length is 15 residues. Trimming left V 3 bases short and J 5 bases short, with 17 bases between. CDR3 in DNA: TGCGCCAGCAGCCAGGGGGCTCTGGACTTTGACGAGCAGTACTTC. Its translation: CASSQGALDFDEQYF.

V usage is TRBV5-1 and J usage is TRBJ1-2, with 7 bases identical to TRBD1. J lost 5 bases, V lost 4 bases, and 11 bases had no gene match. This CDR3 region has 15 residues. Germline-derived CDR1 and CDR2 are SGHRS and YFSETQ. CDR3 coding DNA: TGCGCCAGCAGCAAGACAGGGATGGGTCTGTATGGCTACACCTTC. Amino acids: CASSKTGMGLYGYTF.

This chain joins TRBV6-1 and TRBJ2-1; TRBD1 aligns across 9 bases. Germline trimming cut 3 bases from V and 8 bases from J; bases unmatched to any gene: 11. This CDR3 has 16 amino acids. CDR1 is MNHNS and CDR2 is SASEGT in the germline V gene. Here the CDR3 reads CASSELPGQGGDEQFF. As DNA, the CDR3 is TGTGCCAGCAGTGAGCTACCGGGACAGGGTGGGGATGAGCAGTTCTTC.

For this clone: A much larger clone differs from this one at a single base, so this may be a read error. In DNA, the CDR3 is TGCGCCAGCGGCTTAAGCCGGGACACCTCCTACGAGCAGTACTTC. Its protein product is CASGLSRDTSYEQYF. The V call is TRBV5-1, the J call TRBJ2-7; perhaps TRBD1 as D (6 bases). This CDR3 region has 15 residues. From germline, CDR1 is SGHRS and CDR2 YFSETQ.

The chain carries TRBV18 and TRBJ2-1; D possibly uses TRBD1 or TRBD2 (5 bases each). V lost 3 bases and J 1 base, leaving 10 bases between the germline ends. The length of the CDR3 is 15 residues. Per germline, CDR1 KGHSH and CDR2 LQKENI. The DNA for the CDR3 is TGTGCCAGCTCACCCGGCAGGGAGTCCTACAATGAGCAGTTCTTC. This translates into CASSPGRESYNEQFF.